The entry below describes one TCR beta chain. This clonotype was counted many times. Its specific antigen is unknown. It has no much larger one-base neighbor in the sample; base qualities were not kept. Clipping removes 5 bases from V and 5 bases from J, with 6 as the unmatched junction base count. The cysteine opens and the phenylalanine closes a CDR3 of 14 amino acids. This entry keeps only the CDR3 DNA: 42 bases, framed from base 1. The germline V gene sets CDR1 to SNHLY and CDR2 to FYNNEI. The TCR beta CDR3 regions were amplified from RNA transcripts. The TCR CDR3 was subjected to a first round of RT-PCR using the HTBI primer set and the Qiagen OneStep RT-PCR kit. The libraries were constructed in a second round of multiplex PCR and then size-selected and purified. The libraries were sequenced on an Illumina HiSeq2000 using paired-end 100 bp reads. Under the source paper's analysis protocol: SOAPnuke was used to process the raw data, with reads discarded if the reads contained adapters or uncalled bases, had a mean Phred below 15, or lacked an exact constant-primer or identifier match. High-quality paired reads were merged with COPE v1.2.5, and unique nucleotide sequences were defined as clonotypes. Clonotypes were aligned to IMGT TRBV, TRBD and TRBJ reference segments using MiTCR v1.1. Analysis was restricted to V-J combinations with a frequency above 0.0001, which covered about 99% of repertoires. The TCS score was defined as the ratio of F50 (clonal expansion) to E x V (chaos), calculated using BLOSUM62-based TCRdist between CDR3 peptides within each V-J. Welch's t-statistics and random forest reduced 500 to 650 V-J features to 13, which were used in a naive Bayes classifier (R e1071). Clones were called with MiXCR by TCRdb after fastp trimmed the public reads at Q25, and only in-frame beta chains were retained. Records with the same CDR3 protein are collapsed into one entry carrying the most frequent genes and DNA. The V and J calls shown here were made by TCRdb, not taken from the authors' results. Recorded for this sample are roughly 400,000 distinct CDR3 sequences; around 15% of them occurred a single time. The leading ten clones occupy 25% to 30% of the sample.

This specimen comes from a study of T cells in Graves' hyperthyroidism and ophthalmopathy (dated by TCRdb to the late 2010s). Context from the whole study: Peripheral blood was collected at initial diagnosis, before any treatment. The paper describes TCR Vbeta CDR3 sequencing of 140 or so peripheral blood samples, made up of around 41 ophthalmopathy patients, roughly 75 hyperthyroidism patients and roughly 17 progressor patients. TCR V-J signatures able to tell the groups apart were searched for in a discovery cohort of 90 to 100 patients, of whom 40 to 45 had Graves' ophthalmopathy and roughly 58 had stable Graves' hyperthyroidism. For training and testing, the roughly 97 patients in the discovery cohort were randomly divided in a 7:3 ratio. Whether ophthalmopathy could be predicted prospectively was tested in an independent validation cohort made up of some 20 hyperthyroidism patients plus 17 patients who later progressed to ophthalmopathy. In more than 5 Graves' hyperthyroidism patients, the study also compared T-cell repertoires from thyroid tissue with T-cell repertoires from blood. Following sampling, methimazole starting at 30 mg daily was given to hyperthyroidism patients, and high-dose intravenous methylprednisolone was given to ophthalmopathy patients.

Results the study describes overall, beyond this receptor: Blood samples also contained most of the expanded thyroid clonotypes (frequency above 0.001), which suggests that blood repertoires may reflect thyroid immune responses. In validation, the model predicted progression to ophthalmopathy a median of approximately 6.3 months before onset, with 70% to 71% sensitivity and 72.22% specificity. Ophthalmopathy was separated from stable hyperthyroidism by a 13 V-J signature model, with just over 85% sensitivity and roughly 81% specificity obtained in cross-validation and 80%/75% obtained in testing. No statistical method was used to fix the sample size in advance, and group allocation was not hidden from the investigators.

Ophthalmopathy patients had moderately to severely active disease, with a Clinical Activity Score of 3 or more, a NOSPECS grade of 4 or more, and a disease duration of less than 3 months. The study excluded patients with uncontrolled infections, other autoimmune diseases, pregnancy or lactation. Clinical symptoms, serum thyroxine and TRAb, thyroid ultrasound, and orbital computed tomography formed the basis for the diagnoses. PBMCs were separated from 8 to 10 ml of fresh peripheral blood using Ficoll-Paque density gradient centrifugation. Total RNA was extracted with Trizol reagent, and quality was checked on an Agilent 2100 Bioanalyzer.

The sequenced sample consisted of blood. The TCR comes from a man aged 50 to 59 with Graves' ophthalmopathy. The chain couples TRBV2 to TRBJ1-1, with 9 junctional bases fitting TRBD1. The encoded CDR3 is CASSTRQGVTEAFF. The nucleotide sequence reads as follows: TGTGCCAGCAGTACTAGACAGGGGGTTACTGAAGCTTTCTTT.